Here is one TCR beta chain with its context. TCRdb keeps only in-frame clones here, not all; method: immunoSEQ multiplex PCR. The sample has roughly 40,000 clones, just over 85% seen once; the top ten hold around 2.5%. The germline V and J ends were trimmed by 5 bases and 2 bases, with 16 bases remaining between them. Germline values: CDR1 MNHNY, CDR2 SVGAGI (reference sequence). This CDR3 has 16 residues. Unstimulated PBMCs were sorted into CD3+CD4+ and CD3+CD8+ populations. The data were taken from a study of T cell clones after liver transplantation. This chain joins TRBV6-6 and TRBJ1-3, with D perhaps matching TRBD1 (6 bases). The sequence was collected from a human patient who received a liver transplant. Some T cells may be transferred from the graft donor. Source: CD4+ T cells from blood, taken 24 months after liver transplant. CDR3 in DNA: TGTGCCAGCAGTGGCTTCACAGGGTACGCTGGAAACACCATATATTTT. Amino acids: CASSGFTGYAGNTIYF.